This entry features one TCR beta chain sequence. Its target is unknown. Distinct nucleotide sequences in the sample also encode this CDR3. This entry comes from a study of cytomegalovirus exposure and HLA in healthy donors. The study, taken as a whole, reports: The study had only CMV serostatus as immune exposure information. Earlier results showed most TCR beta V segments being productive about 90% or about 30% of the time. Excluded were some V segments that proved indistinguishable, including TRBV6-2 and TRBV6-3.

The CDR3 is 16 residues long. V was pared by 3 bases and J by 1 base, with 3 bases of the junction left unmatched. CDR1 and CDR2 from the germline V gene are SGDLS and YYNGEE. The PCR used 60 Vbeta and 13 Jbeta primers. The repertoire was sequenced with immunoSEQ multiplex PCR; TCRdb's copy has only in-frame clones and lacks some. In all, the sample yields approximately 100,000 clones. This TCR was recovered from a man aged 50-59 years in good health and CMV-seronegative. The rearrangement joins TRBV9 to TRBJ2-1; 11 nucleotides line up with TRBD2. Sequenced: PBMCs. CDR3 residues: CASSGLAGSSYNEQFF. DNA for the CDR3: TGTGCCAGCAGCGGACTAGCGGGGAGTTCCTACAATGAGCAGTTCTTC.